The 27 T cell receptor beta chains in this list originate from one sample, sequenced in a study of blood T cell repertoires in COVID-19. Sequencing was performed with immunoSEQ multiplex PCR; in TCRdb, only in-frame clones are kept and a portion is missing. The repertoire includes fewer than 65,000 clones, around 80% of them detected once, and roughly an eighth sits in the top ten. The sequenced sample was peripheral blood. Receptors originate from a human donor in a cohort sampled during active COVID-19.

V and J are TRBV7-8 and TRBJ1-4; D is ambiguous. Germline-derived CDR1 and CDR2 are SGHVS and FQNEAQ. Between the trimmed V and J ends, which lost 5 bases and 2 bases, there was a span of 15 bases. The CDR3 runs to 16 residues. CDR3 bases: TGTGCCAGCAGCCCCCAATTTCGGGATACTAATGAAAAACTGTTTTTT. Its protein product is CASSPQFRDTNEKLFF.

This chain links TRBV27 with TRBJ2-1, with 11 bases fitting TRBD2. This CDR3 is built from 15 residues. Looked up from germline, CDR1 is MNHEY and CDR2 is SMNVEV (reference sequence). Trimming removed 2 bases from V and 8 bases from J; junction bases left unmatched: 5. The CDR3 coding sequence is TGTGCCAGCAGTTTACGTGTACTAGCGGGAGATGAGCAGTTCTTC. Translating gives CASSLRVLAGDEQFF.

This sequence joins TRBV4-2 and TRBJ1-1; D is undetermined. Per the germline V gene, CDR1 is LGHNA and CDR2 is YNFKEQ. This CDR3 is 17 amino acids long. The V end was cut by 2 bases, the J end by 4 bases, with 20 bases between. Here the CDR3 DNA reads TGTGCCAGCAGCCAAAGATATGGGTCAGGAGGGTCCACTGAAGCTTTCTTT. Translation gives CASSQRYGSGGSTEAFF.

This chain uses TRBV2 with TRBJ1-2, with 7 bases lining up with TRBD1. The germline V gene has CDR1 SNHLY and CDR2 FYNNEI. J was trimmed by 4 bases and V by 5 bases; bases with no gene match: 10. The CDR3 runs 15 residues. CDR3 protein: CASSLGTAHGYGYTF. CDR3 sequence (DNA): TGTGCCAGCAGTTTAGGGACAGCGCACGGCTATGGCTACACCTTC.

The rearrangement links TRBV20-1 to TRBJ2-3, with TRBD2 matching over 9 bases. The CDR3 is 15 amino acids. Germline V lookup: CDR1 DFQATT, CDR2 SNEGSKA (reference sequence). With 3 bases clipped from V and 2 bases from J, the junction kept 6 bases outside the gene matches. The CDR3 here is CSASWPSGNTDTQYF. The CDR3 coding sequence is TGCAGTGCTAGTTGGCCTAGCGGGAACACAGATACGCAGTATTTT.

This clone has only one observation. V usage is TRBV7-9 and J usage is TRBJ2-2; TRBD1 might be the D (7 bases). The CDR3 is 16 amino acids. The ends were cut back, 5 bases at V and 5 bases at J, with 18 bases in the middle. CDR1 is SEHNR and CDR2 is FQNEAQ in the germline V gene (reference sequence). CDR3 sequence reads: CASSPLEGAGTGELFF. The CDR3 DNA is TGTGCCAGCAGCCCATTGGAGGGGGCGGGGACCGGGGAGCTGTTTTTT.

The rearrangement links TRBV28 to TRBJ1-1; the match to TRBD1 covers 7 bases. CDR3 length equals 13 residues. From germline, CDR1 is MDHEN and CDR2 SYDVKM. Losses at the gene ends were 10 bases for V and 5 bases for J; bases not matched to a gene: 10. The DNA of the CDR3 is TGTGCCACCTCCTGGAGGGGGCGGACTGAAGCTTTCTTT. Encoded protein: CATSWRGRTEAFF.

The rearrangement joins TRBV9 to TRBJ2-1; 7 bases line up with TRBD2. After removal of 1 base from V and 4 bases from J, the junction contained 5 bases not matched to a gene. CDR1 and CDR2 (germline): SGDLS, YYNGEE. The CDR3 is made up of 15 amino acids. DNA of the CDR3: TGTGCCAGCAGCGTAAGCGGGACGGAATACAATGAGCAGTTCTTC. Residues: CASSVSGTEYNEQFF.

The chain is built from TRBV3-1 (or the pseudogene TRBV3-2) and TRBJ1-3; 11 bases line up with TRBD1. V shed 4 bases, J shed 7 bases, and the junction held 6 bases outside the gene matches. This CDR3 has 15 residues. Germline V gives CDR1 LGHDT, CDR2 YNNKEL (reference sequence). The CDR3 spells CASSLTGTGGNTIYF. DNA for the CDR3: TGTGCCAGCAGCCTGACCGGGACAGGGGGTAACACCATATATTTT.

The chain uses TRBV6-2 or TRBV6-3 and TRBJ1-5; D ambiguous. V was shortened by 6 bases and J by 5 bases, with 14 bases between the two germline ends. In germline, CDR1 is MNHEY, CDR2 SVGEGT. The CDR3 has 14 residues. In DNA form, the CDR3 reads TGTGCCAGCAGCCACACAGAAGCCCATCAGCCCCAGCATTTT. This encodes CASSHTEAHQPQHF.

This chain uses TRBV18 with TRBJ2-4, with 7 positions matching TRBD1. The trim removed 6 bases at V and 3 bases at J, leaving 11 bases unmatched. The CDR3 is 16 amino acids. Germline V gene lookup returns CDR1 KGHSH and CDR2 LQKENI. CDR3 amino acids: CASSDWGTGDKNIQYF. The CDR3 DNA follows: TGTGCCAGCTCGGACTGGGGCACAGGGGACAAAAACATTCAGTACTTC.

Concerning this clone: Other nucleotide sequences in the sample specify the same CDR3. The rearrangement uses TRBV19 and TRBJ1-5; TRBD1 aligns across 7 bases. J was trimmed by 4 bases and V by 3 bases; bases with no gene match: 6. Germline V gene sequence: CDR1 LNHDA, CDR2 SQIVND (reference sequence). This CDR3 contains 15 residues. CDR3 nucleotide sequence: TGTGCCAGTAGTATCACCGGGACAGATAATCAGCCCCAGCATTTT. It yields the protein CASSITGTDNQPQHF.

This chain's CDR3 is CASRNRRGHTEAFF. CDR3 nucleotide sequence: TGTGCCAGCAGAAACCGCAGGGGGCATACTGAAGCTTTCTTT. The chain carries TRBV6-5 and TRBJ1-1; the match to TRBD1 covers 8 bases. In germline, CDR1 is MNHEY, CDR2 SVGAGI. V lost 6 bases to trimming and J lost 5 bases; unmatched junction nucleotides: 8. The CDR3 runs 14 residues.

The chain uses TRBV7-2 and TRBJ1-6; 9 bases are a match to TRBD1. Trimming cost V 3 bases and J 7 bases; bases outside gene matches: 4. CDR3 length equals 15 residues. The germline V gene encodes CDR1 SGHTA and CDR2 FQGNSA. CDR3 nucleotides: TGTGCCAGCAGCTTTGACAGGGGGATCAATTCACCCCTCCACTTT. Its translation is CASSFDRGINSPLHF. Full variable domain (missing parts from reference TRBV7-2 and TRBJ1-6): GAGVSQSPSNKVTEKGKDVELRCDPISGHTALYWYRQSLGQGLEFLIYFQGNSAPDKSGLPSDRFSAERTGGSVSTLTIQRTQQEDSAVYLCASSFDRGINSPLHFGNGTRLTVT.

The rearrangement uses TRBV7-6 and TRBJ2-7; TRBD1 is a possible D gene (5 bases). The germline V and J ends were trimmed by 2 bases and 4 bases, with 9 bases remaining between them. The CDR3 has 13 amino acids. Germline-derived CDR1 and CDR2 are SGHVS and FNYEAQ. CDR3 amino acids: CASSLNRGYEQYF. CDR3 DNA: TGTGCCAGCAGCTTAAATAGGGGATACGAGCAGTACTTC.

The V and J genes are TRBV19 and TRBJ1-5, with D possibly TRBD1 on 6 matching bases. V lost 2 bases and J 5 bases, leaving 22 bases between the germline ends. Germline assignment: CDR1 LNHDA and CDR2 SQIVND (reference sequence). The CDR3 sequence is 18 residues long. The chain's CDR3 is CASSILVGGSGADQPQHF. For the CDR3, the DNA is TGTGCCAGTAGTATATTGGTCGGCGGGTCAGGGGCGGATCAGCCCCAGCATTTT.

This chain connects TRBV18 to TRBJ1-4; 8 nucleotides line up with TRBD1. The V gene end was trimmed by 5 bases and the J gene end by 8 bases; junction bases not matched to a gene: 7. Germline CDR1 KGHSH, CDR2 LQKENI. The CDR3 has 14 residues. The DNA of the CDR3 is TGTGCCAGCTCAGCTGACAGGGGAGGAGAAAAACTGTTTTTT. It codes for CASSADRGGEKLFF.

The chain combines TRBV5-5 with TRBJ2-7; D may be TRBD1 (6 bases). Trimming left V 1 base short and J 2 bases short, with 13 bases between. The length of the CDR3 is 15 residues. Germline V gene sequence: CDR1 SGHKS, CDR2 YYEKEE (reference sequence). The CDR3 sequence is CASSLWAGETYEQYF. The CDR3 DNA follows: TGTGCCAGCAGCTTGTGGGCAGGGGAGACCTACGAGCAGTACTTC.

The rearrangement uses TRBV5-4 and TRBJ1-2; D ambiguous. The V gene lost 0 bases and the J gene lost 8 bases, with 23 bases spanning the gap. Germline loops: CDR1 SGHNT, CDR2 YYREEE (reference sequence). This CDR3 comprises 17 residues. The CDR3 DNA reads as TGTGCCAGCAGCTTGGATGGAGCTACTCTTTCTTCTGGCGGCTACACCTTC. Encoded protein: CASSLDGATLSSGGYTF.

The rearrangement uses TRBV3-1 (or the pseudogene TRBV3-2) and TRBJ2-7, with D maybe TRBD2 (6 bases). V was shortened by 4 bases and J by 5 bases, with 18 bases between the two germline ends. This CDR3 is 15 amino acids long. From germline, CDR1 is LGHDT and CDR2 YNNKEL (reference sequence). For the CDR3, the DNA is TGTGCCAGCAGCCTCGGGGGTTTCAGTCCGGACGAGCAGTACTTC. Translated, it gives CASSLGGFSPDEQYF.

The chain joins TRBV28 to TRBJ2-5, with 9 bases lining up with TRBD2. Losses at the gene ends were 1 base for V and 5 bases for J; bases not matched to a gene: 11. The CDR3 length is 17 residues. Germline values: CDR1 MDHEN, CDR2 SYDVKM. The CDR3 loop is CASSLSSGSGSLETQYF. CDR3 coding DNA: TGTGCCAGCAGTTTATCGTCTGGTAGCGGGAGTTTGGAGACCCAGTACTTC. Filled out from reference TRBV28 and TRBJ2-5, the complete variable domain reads DVKVTQSSRYLVKRTGEKVFLECVQDMDHENMFWYRQDPGLGLRLIYFSYDVKMKEKGDIPEGYSVSREKKERFSLILESASTNQTSMYLCASSLSSGSGSLETQYFGPGTRLLVL.

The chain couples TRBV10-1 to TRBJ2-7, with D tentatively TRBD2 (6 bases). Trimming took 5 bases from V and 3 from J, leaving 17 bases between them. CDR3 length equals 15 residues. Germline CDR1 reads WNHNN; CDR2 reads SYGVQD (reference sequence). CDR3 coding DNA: TGCGCCAGCAGTAGGGACTTCTCCACCCTCTACGAGCAGTACTTC. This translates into CASSRDFSTLYEQYF.

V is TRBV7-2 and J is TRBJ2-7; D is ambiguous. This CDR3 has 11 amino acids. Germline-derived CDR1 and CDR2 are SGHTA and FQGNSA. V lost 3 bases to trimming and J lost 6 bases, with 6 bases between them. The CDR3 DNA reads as TGTGCCAGCAGCTTCCAGGCCGAGCAGTACTTC. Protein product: CASSFQAEQYF.

Written as DNA, the CDR3 is TGTGCCAGCAGCAGGGGCGGCGTGGGTTACGAGCAGTACTTC. Translation: CASSRGGVGYEQYF. The chain uses TRBV9 and TRBJ2-7, with D maybe TRBD1 (5 bases). V shed 4 bases and J shed 4 bases, with 15 bases lying between them. Germline CDR1 SGDLS, CDR2 YYNGEE. CDR3 length equals 14 residues. Combining the CDR3 with reference TRBV9 and TRBJ2-7 gives the whole variable domain DSGVTQTPKHLITATGQRVTLRCSPRSGDLSVYWYQQSLDQGLQFLIQYYNGEERAKGNILERFSAQQFPDLHSELNLSSLELGDSALYFCASSRGGVGYEQYFGPGTRLTVT.

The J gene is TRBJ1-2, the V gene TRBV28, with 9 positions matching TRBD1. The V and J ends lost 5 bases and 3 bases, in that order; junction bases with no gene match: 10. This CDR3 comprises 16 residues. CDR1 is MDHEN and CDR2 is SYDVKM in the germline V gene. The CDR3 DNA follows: TGTGCCAGCAGTCCAAGATCCGGGACAGGGTACTATGGCTACACCTTC. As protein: CASSPRSGTGYYGYTF.

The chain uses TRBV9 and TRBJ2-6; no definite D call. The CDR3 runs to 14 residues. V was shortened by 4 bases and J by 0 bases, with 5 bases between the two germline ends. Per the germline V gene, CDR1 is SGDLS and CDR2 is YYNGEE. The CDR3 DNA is TGTGCCAGCAGCCGGGTCTCTGGGGCCAACGTCCTGACTTTC. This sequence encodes CASSRVSGANVLTF.

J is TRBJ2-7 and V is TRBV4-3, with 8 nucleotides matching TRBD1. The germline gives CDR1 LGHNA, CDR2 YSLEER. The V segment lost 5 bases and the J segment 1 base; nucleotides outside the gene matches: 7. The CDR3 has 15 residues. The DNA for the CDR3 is TGCGCCAGCAGCGCTCGGACAGGGATATCCTACGAGCAGTACTTC. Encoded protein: CASSARTGISYEQYF.